Below, one T cell receptor (beta chain) is given with its context. With 4 bases clipped from V and 5 bases from J, the junction kept 12 bases outside the gene matches. From germline, CDR1 is SGHTA and CDR2 FQGNSA. This CDR3 spans 16 amino acids. This sample was included in a study of blood T cell repertoires in COVID-19. About the research overall: COVID-19 samples, acute and convalescent, were from the United States, Italy and Spain. From T cells, B-cell-depleted T cells, or PBMCs came the material, which was cDNA or gDNA.

Study processing details: Estimated nucleated cell counts came from reference gene primer amplification. Profiled with immunoSEQ multiplex PCR; TCRdb holds only in-frame clones, not every one. The DNA gave D and trimming, while V, J and clone size come from that table. The table shows 55,000 to 65,000 clones, with 70% to 90% occurring only once. This rearrangement joins TRBV7-2 to TRBJ1-2; 8 bases fit TRBD1. This TCR was recovered from a human donor with active COVID-19. The donor label of this sample is uncertain. The sample comprised peripheral blood. This CDR3 is CASSSNIRGPAYGYTF. CDR3 coding DNA: TGTGCCAGCAGCTCCAACATCAGGGGGCCGGCGTATGGCTACACCTTC.